The 10 T cell receptor beta chains in this list originate from one sample, sequenced in a study of T cells after yellow fever vaccination. TCRdb fed the 5' RACE reads into MiXCR, producing one record per CDR3 protein. Altogether about 150,000 distinct CDR3 sequences are present, 6.2% being singletons, with the ten largest covering just under 3%. The source was CD4+ T cells sorted from PBMCs, collected on the day of the first yellow fever vaccination. The receptor source for this set is a young man who received the YFV17D yellow fever vaccine.

This clonotype has only a few counts. V gene TRBV6-1 combines with J gene TRBJ1-1; D may be TRBD1 (5 bases). Trimming took 4 bases from V and 3 from J, leaving 9 bases between them. Germline values: CDR1 MNHNS, CDR2 SASEGT. There are 13 residues in the CDR3. CDR3 region: CASSVGTHTEAFF. For the CDR3, the DNA is TGTGCCAGCAGTGTTGGGACCCACACTGAAGCTTTCTTT.

There are a few counts of this clonotype. CDR3 in amino acids: CASSQRTSGGAETQYF. The CDR3 nucleotides read TGTGCCAGCAGCCAGCGGACTAGCGGGGGGGCGGAGACCCAGTACTTC. The chain links TRBV4-2 to TRBJ2-5, with TRBD2 matching 15 bases. The CDR3 runs 16 residues. V lost 3 bases and J lost 5; bases outside the gene matches: 4. Germline lookup yields CDR1 LGHNA and CDR2 YNFKEQ.

This clonotype was seen ten or more times. V is TRBV5-1 and J is TRBJ2-1; weak D call: TRBD1 (6 bases). The germline CDR1 and CDR2 sequences are SGHRS and YFSETQ. Trimming removed 3 bases from V and 5 bases from J, with 9 bases in between. The CDR3 is 13 residues long. The CDR3 spells CASSWGPNNEQFF. CDR3 coding DNA: TGCGCCAGCAGCTGGGGGCCTAACAATGAGCAGTTCTTC.

This clonotype was counted ten times or more. V gene TRBV24-1 combines with J gene TRBJ1-2, with 8 bases matching TRBD1. Germline values: CDR1 KGHDR, CDR2 SFDVKD. With V trimmed by 4 bases and J by 8 bases, 8 bases remained unmatched. The length of the CDR3 is 14 residues. CDR3 in amino acids: CATSERTGQGGYTF. The DNA of the CDR3 is TGTGCCACCAGTGAAAGGACAGGGCAAGGCGGCTACACCTTC.

There are many counts of this clonotype. V is TRBV7-3 and J is TRBJ2-1; possibly TRBD2 for D (6 bases). Trimming removed 3 bases from V and 7 bases from J, with 16 bases in between. The CDR3 runs to 15 residues. The germline gives CDR1 SGHTA, CDR2 FQGTGA. Written as DNA, the CDR3 is TGTGCCAGCAGCTTTTCGCGGGGAGGCAAGAATGAGCAGTTCTTC. Translating gives CASSFSRGGKNEQFF.

In its sample, this clonotype was seen many times. The CDR3 spells CASSTILRGGTGELFF. DNA of the CDR3: TGTGCCAGTAGTACAATCCTCAGGGGAGGCACCGGGGAGCTGTTTTTT. The chain recombines TRBV19 with TRBJ2-2; tentatively, D is TRBD1 or TRBD2 (6 bases each). There are 16 residues in the CDR3. Germline values: CDR1 LNHDA, CDR2 SQIVND (reference sequence). Trimming stripped 4 bases from V and 4 bases from J, with 16 bases between.

This chain uses TRBV4-3 with TRBJ1-2; 8 positions match TRBD1. V lost 2 bases to trimming and J lost 2 bases; unmatched junction nucleotides: 7. Germline lookup yields CDR1 LGHNA and CDR2 YSLEER. The CDR3 covers 16 residues. Here the CDR3 DNA reads TGCGCCAGCAGCCAACGTCACCGGACAGGGAACTATGGCTACACCTTC. Translating it yields CASSQRHRTGNYGYTF.

This clonotype was recorded many times. The chain combines TRBV7-2 with TRBJ1-4; D remains unclear. The V gene lost 0 bases and the J gene lost 4 bases, with 6 bases spanning the gap. This CDR3 is built from 14 residues. Germline CDR1 is SGHTA and CDR2 is FQGNSA. The CDR3 sequence is CASSLAQYNEKLFF. CDR3 DNA sequence: TGTGCCAGCAGCTTAGCTCAGTATAATGAAAAACTGTTTTTT.

The rearrangement joins TRBV5-5 to TRBJ2-7, with D unclear. The germline CDR1 and CDR2 sequences are SGHKS and YYEKEE (reference sequence). V was clipped by 4 bases and J by 2 bases, with 13 bases between them. The CDR3 sequence is 14 residues long. The CDR3, as DNA: TGTGCCAGCAGCCAGGCCCCCGGTGCCTACGAGCAGTACTTC. Translation: CASSQAPGAYEQYF.

The sample holds a few counts of this clonotype. The gene calls are TRBV5-6 and TRBJ1-6, with D perhaps TRBD1 (5 bases). Looked up from germline, CDR1 is SGHDT and CDR2 is YYEEEE. Trimming took 4 bases from V and 9 from J, leaving 14 bases between them. The CDR3 is 14 residues long. The CDR3 region has the DNA TGTGCCAGCAGCGGAACAGGCGGAAGTTCACCCCTCCACTTT. Translating gives CASSGTGGSSPLHF. Using reference TRBV5-6 and TRBJ1-6 for the parts outside the CDR3, the full variable domain is DAGVTQSPTHLIKTRGQQVTLRCSPKSGHDTVSWYQQALGQGPQFIFQYYEEEERQRGNFPDRFSGHQFPNYSSELNVNALLLGDSALYLCASSGTGGSSPLHFGNGTRLTVT.